This TCR beta chain is from a study of shared clonotypes between healthy human individuals. Authors' data handling: There were no quality scores in the junction-only immunoSEQ sequences, so filtering differed. The repertoire was sequenced with immunoSEQ multiplex PCR; TCRdb's copy has only in-frame clones and lacks some. From that table come the V and J calls and clone size; the DNA was used to work out D and trimming. This table holds about 1.1 million clones, more than 75% found once. V lost 0 bases and J 1 base, leaving 10 bases between the germline ends. Germline-derived CDR1 and CDR2 are SGHRS and YFSETQ. CDR3 length: 15 residues. On this clone: Its antigen is as yet unknown.

General study points: Few donors limited the genetic and exposure-history diversity represented.

The source of this sequence is a man aged 18 to 30 in good health. Some clones in this sample may be carry-over from other donors' samples. V and J are TRBV5-1 and TRBJ1-1; no firm D call. Specimen: memory CD4+ T cells from PBMCs. Subset given: CD45RA-negative fraction. The CDR3, as DNA: TGCGCCAGCAGCTTGGTATACAGCTCGAACACTGAAGCTTTCTTT. It codes for CASSLVYSSNTEAFF.